This T cell receptor (beta chain) was sequenced during a study of T cells in tuberculosis. Study in general: In South Africa, adults with active tuberculosis were compared with IGRA-negative and latently infected IGRA-positive adolescents.

Regarding the study as a whole: GEM motif frequencies gave around 70% accuracy; the GMM repertoire gave about 87%.

This clone was recorded only once. Its antigen is undetermined. The assay was immunoSEQ multiplex PCR, and TCRdb's table has in-frame clones only and misses some. The sample records 40,000 to 45,000 clones, 90% to 95% being singletons. CDR1 and CDR2 (germline): LNHDA, SQIVND (reference sequence). V was cut by 5 bases and J by 6 bases, with 10 bases left in between. The CDR3 is 13 amino acids. J is TRBJ2-2 and V is TRBV19; possible D gene TRBD2, 5 bases. The source is a donor aged 5 to 30 with latent tuberculosis or without tuberculosis infection. Some clones in this sample may be carry-over from other donors' samples. The sequenced sample consisted of PBMCs. In DNA form, the CDR3 reads TGTGCCAGTAGTGTTACTAGTCCCGGGGAGCTGTTTTTT. The encoded protein is CASSVTSPGELFF.